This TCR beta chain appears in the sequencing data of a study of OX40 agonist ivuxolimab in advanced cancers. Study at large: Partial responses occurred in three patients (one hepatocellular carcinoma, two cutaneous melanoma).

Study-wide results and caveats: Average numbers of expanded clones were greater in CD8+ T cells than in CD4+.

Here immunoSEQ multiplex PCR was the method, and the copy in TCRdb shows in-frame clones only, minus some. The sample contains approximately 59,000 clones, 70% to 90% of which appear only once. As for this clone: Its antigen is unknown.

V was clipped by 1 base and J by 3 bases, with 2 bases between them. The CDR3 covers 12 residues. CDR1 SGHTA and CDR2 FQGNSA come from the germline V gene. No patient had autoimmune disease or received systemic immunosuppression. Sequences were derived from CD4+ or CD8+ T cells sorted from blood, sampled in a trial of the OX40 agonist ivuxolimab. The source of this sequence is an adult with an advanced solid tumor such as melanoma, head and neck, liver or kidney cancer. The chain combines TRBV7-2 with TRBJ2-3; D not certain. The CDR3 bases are TGTGCCAGCAGCTTAGGGACAGATACGCAGTATTTT. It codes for CASSLGTDTQYF. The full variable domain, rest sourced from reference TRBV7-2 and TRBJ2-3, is GAGVSQSPSNKVTEKGKDVELRCDPISGHTALYWYRQSLGQGLEFLIYFQGNSAPDKSGLPSDRFSAERTGGSVSTLTIQRTQQEDSAVYLCASSLGTDTQYFGPGTRLTVL.